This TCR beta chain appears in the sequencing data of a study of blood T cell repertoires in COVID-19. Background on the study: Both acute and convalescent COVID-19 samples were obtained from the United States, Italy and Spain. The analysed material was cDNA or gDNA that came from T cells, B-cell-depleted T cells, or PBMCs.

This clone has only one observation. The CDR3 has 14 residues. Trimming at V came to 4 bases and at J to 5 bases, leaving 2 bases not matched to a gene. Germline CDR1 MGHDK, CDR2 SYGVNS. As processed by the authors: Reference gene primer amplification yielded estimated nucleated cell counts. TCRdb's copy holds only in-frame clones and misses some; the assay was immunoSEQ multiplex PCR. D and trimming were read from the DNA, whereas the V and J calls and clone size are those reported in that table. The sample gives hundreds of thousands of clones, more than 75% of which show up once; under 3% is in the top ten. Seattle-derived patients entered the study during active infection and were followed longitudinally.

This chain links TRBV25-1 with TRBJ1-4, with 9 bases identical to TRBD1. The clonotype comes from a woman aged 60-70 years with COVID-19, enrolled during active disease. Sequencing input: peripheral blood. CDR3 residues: CASSVGTGNEKLFF. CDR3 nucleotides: TGTGCCAGCAGTGTAGGGACAGGGAATGAAAAACTGTTTTTT.